These T cell receptor beta chains were read from a single sample in a study of cytomegalovirus exposure and HLA in healthy donors. Libraries were prepared by immunoSEQ multiplex PCR; TCRdb keeps only in-frame clonotypes and omits some of them. Of roughly 180,000 clones listed, 82% are singletons. Input material: PBMCs. The receptors derive from a male donor in good health and CMV-seronegative. The CDR3 runs from the conserved cysteine through the conserved F or W. D genes are given only for firm matches. Some rows mark clone size as missing; the rest say once, few, many or name a class of expanded clone.

>TRBV7-3|NA|NA|TRBJ1-2
CASSHKASSAEGYTF
TGTGCCAGCAGCCACAAAGCGTCCAGCGCGGAGGGCTACACCTTC
>TRBV18|NA|TRBD1|TRBJ1-2
CASSPDTRDSGYTF
TGTGCCAGCTCACCCGACACTCGGGACAGTGGCTACACCTTC
>TRBV13|once|NA|TRBJ1-5
CASSLSGRYQPQHF
TGTGCCAGCAGTCTCTCCGGGAGATATCAGCCCCAGCATTTT
>TRBV9|NA|TRBD1|TRBJ1-4
CASSVRTGNNEKLFF
TGTGCCAGCAGTGTCAGGACAGGGAATAATGAAAAACTGTTTTTT
>TRBV6-4|NA|NA|TRBJ2-3
CASSDGTGSDTQYF
TGTGCCAGCAGTGACGGAACAGGGTCAGATACGCAGTATTTT
>TRBV5-4|NA|TRBD2|TRBJ2-3
CASSSSSGGGRPGDTQYF
TGTGCCAGCAGCTCCTCTAGCGGGGGGGGACGACCGGGAGATACGCAGTATTTT
>TRBV7-2|NA|TRBD1|TRBJ1-3
CASSLVAPGTGVSGNTIYF
TGTGCCAGCAGCTTAGTCGCTCCCGGGACAGGGGTGTCTGGAAACACCATATATTTT
>TRBV27|NA|NA|TRBJ2-3
CASSYGTPDTQYF
TGTGCCAGCAGTTACGGGACACCAGATACGCAGTATTTT
>TRBV27|NA|TRBD2|TRBJ2-7
CASSSSGLAGVTQSEQYF
TGTGCCAGCAGCTCATCCGGGTTAGCGGGGGTGACCCAGTCCGAGCAGTACTTC
>TRBV9|NA|TRBD1|TRBJ1-5
CASSETGARQPQHF
TGTGCCAGCAGCGAGACAGGGGCTCGGCAGCCCCAGCATTTT
>TRBV11-3|NA|NA|TRBJ1-1
CASSLRTQGSHMNTEAFF
TGTGCCAGCAGCTTGAGGACCCAGGGTAGCCATATGAACACTGAAGCTTTCTTT
>TRBV27|NA|TRBD2|TRBJ2-1
CASSLSTSGSANEQFF
TGTGCCAGCAGTTTATCGACCAGCGGGAGCGCAAATGAGCAGTTCTTC
>TRBV5-4|once|NA|TRBJ2-7
CASSLGPSSSEQYF
TGTGCCAGCAGCCTAGGGCCTAGCTCCTCCGAGCAGTACTTC
>TRBV27|NA|NA|TRBJ2-7
CASSFSGETYEQYF
TGTGCCAGCAGTTTCTCTGGGGAGACATACGAGCAGTACTTC
>TRBV19|NA|NA|TRBJ1-1
CASSLGQTMNTEAFF
TGTGCCAGTAGTTTGGGGCAAACGATGAACACTGAAGCTTTCTTT
>TRBV6-5|few|TRBD1|TRBJ2-5
CASSYGDTGVQETQYF
TGTGCCAGCAGTTACGGGGACACAGGGGTCCAAGAGACCCAGTACTTC
>TRBV9|NA|TRBD2|TRBJ2-6
CASSAPPGGFFGANVLTF
TGTGCCAGCAGCGCTCCCCCGGGGGGTTTCTTTGGGGCCAACGTCCTGACTTTC
>TRBV25-1|few|TRBD2|TRBJ2-3
CASSALPGASGKTDTQYF
TGTGCCAGCAGTGCACTACCTGGGGCTAGCGGTAAGACAGATACGCAGTATTTT
>TRBV12-1|NA|NA|TRBJ1-2
CASRIKPAANYGYTF
TGTGCCAGCAGAATCAAACCGGCGGCTAACTATGGCTACACCTTC
>TRBV5-6|NA|NA|TRBJ1-1
CASSAYSHEAFF
TGTGCCAGCAGCGCGTACAGCCATGAAGCTTTCTTT
>TRBV30|NA|TRBD2|TRBJ2-1
CAWSVWVQREWRNEQFF
TGTGCCTGGAGTGTATGGGTTCAGCGGGAGTGGAGGAATGAGCAGTTCTTC
>TRBV29-1|few|NA|TRBJ2-1
CSVEVLLANPYNEQFF
TGCAGCGTTGAGGTCCTTCTAGCGAATCCCTACAATGAGCAGTTCTTC
>TRBV4-3|NA|NA|TRBJ1-1
CASSQEGRTEAFF
TGCGCCAGCAGCCAAGAGGGGAGGACTGAAGCTTTCTTT
>TRBV7-9|NA|NA|TRBJ2-3
CSSRPSSGAPSTDTQYF
TGTTCCAGCAGGCCCTCGTCCGGTGCCCCTAGCACAGATACGCAGTATTTT
>TRBV7-9|NA|NA|TRBJ2-2
CSSSLTLNSGGWTGELFF
TGTTCCAGCAGCCTTACCCTCAATTCGGGGGGCTGGACCGGGGAGCTGTTTTTT
>TRBV27|NA|NA|TRBJ2-7
CASSSRAGGSYEQYF
TGTGCCAGCAGCTCCCGAGCGGGCGGGTCCTACGAGCAGTACTTC
>TRBV28|NA|TRBD2|TRBJ2-7
CASSFDGRRLGEQYF
TGTGCCAGCAGTTTTGACGGGAGGAGGCTCGGCGAGCAGTACTTC
>TRBV12-5|NA|NA|TRBJ1-5
CASGLQEPQHF
TGTGCTAGTGGTTTGCAGGAGCCCCAGCATTTT
>TRBV5-1|NA|TRBD1|TRBJ2-6
CASSWDSTGANVLTF
TGCGCCAGCAGCTGGGACAGCACTGGGGCCAACGTCCTGACTTTC
>TRBV6-6|once|NA|TRBJ2-5
CASRARETQYF
TGTGCCAGCAGAGCACGGGAGACCCAGTACTTC
>TRBV12-5|NA|TRBD2|TRBJ2-1
CASGFSGGPFNPAYNEQFF
TGTGCTAGTGGTTTCTCGGGAGGCCCTTTTAACCCCGCTTACAATGAGCAGTTCTTC
>TRBV6-1|few|TRBD1|TRBJ2-3
CASSPRGQYTDTQYF
TGTGCCAGCAGTCCTAGGGGACAGTACACAGATACGCAGTATTTT
>TRBV4-3|NA|TRBD2|TRBJ2-2
CASSQVLAGAGGELFF
TGCGCCAGCAGCCAAGTCCTAGCGGGAGCAGGTGGGGAGCTGTTTTTT
>TRBV5-4|NA|NA|TRBJ2-5
CASSLAYGVQETQYF
TGTGCCAGCAGCTTGGCCTATGGTGTACAAGAGACCCAGTACTTC
>TRBV7-6|NA|TRBD1|TRBJ1-1
CASSLDQGANTEAFF
TGTGCCAGCAGCTTAGATCAGGGGGCGAACACTGAAGCTTTCTTT
>TRBV6-1|NA|NA|TRBJ1-2
CASRSEVGYGYTF
TGTGCCAGCCGATCCGAGGTCGGGTATGGCTACACCTTC
>TRBV6-4|NA|NA|TRBJ1-2
CASRTRTGGYTF
TGTGCCAGCAGGACCAGAACAGGGGGCTACACCTTC
>TRBV18|NA|NA|TRBJ1-4
CASSPAGLGYEKLFF
TGTGCCAGCTCACCAGCGGGCCTCGGCTATGAAAAACTGTTTTTT
>TRBV4-3|NA|TRBD2|TRBJ2-1
CASSQDPGLAGGYEQFF
TGCGCCAGCAGCCAAGATCCGGGACTAGCGGGAGGATATGAGCAGTTCTTC
>TRBV7-2|NA|TRBD1|TRBJ1-2
CASSFTGGYGYTF
TGTGCCAGCAGCTTTACAGGGGGCTATGGCTACACCTTC
>TRBV27|NA|NA|TRBJ1-1
CASSSEPWGGAFF
TGTGCCAGCAGTTCGGAGCCCTGGGGGGGAGCTTTCTTT
>TRBV9|NA|TRBD2|TRBJ2-5
CASSAGTSGGTQETQYF
TGTGCCAGCAGCGCCGGGACTAGCGGGGGCACACAAGAGACCCAGTACTTC
>TRBV9|NA|TRBD2|TRBJ2-7
CASSGSGSSYEQYF
TGTGCCAGCAGCGGTAGCGGGAGCTCCTACGAGCAGTACTTC
>TRBV9|NA|TRBD1|TRBJ2-7
CASSADRTGTYEQYF
TGTGCCAGCAGCGCCGATCGGACAGGGACCTACGAGCAGTACTTC
>TRBV7-9|NA|TRBD1|TRBJ1-5
CSSTTTRQGDPQHF
TGTTCCAGCACGACGACTAGACAGGGAGACCCCCAGCATTTT
>TRBV28|NA|NA|TRBJ1-3
CASIGNTIYF
TGTGCCAGCATAGGAAACACCATATATTTT
>TRBV4-2|NA|NA|TRBJ2-1
CASSLTGSGVQEQFF
TGTGCCAGCAGCCTGACGGGGTCGGGCGTGCAGGAGCAGTTCTTC
>TRBV28|NA|NA|TRBJ2-5
CASLGGPQELRGTQYF
TGTGCCAGCCTGGGGGGGCCGCAAGAGCTCCGGGGGACCCAGTACTTC
>TRBV19|NA|NA|TRBJ2-2
CASSLPAGNTGELFF
TGTGCCAGTAGTCTGCCAGCGGGGAACACCGGGGAGCTGTTTTTT
>TRBV6-1|NA|NA|TRBJ2-7
CASMRTYEQYF
TGTGCCAGCATGAGGACCTACGAGCAGTACTTC
>TRBV2|once|TRBD1|TRBJ1-4
CASIVRRDRANEKLFF
TGTGCCAGCATCGTTCGCCGGGACAGAGCTAATGAAAAACTGTTTTTT
>TRBV27|NA|NA|TRBJ2-7
CASSGGTVHEQYF
TGTGCCAGCAGCGGAGGGACGGTCCACGAGCAGTACTTC
>TRBV28|NA|TRBD1|TRBJ1-1
CASSFGTVTEAFF
TGTGCCAGCTCATTTGGGACAGTCACTGAAGCTTTCTTT
>TRBV6-1|few|NA|TRBJ2-7
CASSEYRQGLHEQYF
TGTGCCAGCAGTGAATACCGACAGGGACTGCACGAGCAGTACTTC
>TRBV7-9|NA|TRBD1|TRBJ1-4
CASSLLPGQGTEKLFF
TGTGCCAGCAGCTTGCTTCCGGGACAGGGGACTGAAAAACTGTTTTTT
>TRBV5-1|NA|TRBD1|TRBJ2-7
CASSRTGSSSYEQYF
TGCGCCAGCAGCCGGACAGGGTCGAGCTCCTACGAGCAGTACTTC
>TRBV18|once|TRBD1|TRBJ1-5
CASSPFWTGDQPQHF
TGTGCCAGCTCACCATTTTGGACAGGCGATCAGCCCCAGCATTTT